The clone carrying this T cell receptor (beta chain) was found a few times. Its antigen is unknown. The V gene end was trimmed by 4 bases and the J gene end by 2 bases; junction bases not matched to a gene: 8. The CDR3 has 15 amino acids. The V gene's germline CDR1 is DFQATT and CDR2 SNEGSKA (reference sequence). The record originates from a study of CD8 T cells in ankylosing spondylitis. Study-wide results and caveats: Clones linked with disease were CD8+ and fairly uncommon in the peripheral blood. Prior work had noted some motif variants in reactive arthritis blood and synovial fluid. Among TCR beta sequences, a motif of several highly homologous variants appeared characteristic of ankylosing spondylitis blood. Matched synovial fluid from ankylosing spondylitis patients was reported to be enriched for disease-linked clones.

For TCR beta, libraries came from quantitative 5'-RACE with molecular barcodes. Each CDR3 protein gets one entry after TCRdb re-called the 5' RACE reads with MiXCR. This sample has some 85,000 distinct CDR3 sequences; 9% occur once, and the top ten carry approximately 30%. The source of this sequence is a male donor with ankylosing spondylitis. The sample comprised blood, either unsorted or a sorted T cell fraction (not recorded which). The chain couples TRBV20-1 to TRBJ2-7; 10 bases fit TRBD2. The chain's CDR3 is CSATPLGLAPYEQYF. The DNA for the CDR3 is TGCAGTGCTACGCCTCTGGGACTAGCGCCCTACGAGCAGTACTTC.